This record looks at one T cell receptor (beta chain) sequence and its context. Its antigen remains unknown. The record originates from a study of cytomegalovirus exposure and HLA in healthy donors. Study outcomes and limitations: What a later analysis showed was that several of the most significant clusters appeared linked to common viral pathogens. For most TCR sequences rarity was the rule, although some public TCRs occurred in many donors.

This PCR relied on a set of 60 Vbeta primers and 13 Jbeta primers. Produced via immunoSEQ multiplex PCR; TCRdb's table is partial and in-frame only. The table includes fewer than 200,000 clones, over 70% detected once. Sequenced: PBMCs. This TCR was sampled from a woman aged 25 to 39 in good health and CMV-seronegative.

CDR3 coding DNA: TGTGCCAGCAGCCCCGGACAGGGGGCTAGGGATAATTCACCCCTCCACTTT. Its protein is CASSPGQGARDNSPLHF. The chain employs TRBV7-2 and TRBJ1-6; TRBD1 aligns across 11 bases. There are 17 residues in the CDR3. From germline, CDR1 is SGHTA and CDR2 FQGNSA. V lost 5 bases, J lost 5 bases, and 8 bases stayed unmatched.